This T cell receptor beta chain emerged from a study of blood T cell repertoires in COVID-19. Here immunoSEQ multiplex PCR was the method, and the copy in TCRdb shows in-frame clones only, minus some. The table lists 250,000 to 400,000 clones, 89% of them singletons. V shed 0 bases and J 3 bases; nucleotides not matched to a gene: 5. CDR1 and CDR2 from the germline V gene are SGDLS and YYNGEE. The CDR3 loop spans 16 amino acids. V is TRBV9 and J is TRBJ2-1, with TRBD2 identical over 8 bases. The TCR originated in a man between 60 and 70 years old who had recovered from COVID-19. The sample consisted of PBMCs or T cells enriched from blood (not recorded which). The CDR3 region has the DNA TGTGCCAGCAGCGTAGAATGGAGCGGGAGCTACAATGAGCAGTTCTTC. Protein: CASSVEWSGSYNEQFF.